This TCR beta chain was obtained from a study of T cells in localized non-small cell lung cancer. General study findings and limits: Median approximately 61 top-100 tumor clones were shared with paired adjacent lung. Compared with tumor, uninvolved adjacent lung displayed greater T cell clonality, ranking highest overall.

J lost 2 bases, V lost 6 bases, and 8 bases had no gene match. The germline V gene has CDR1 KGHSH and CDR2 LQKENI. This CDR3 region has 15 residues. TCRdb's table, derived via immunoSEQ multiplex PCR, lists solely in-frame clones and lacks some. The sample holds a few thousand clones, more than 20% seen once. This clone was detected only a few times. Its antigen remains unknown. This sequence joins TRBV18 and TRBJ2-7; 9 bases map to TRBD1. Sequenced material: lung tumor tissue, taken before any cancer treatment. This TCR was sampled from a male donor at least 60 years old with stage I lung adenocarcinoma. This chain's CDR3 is CASSTTGTGPYEQYF. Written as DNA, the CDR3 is TGTGCCAGCTCGACTACCGGGACAGGGCCCTACGAGCAGTACTTC.